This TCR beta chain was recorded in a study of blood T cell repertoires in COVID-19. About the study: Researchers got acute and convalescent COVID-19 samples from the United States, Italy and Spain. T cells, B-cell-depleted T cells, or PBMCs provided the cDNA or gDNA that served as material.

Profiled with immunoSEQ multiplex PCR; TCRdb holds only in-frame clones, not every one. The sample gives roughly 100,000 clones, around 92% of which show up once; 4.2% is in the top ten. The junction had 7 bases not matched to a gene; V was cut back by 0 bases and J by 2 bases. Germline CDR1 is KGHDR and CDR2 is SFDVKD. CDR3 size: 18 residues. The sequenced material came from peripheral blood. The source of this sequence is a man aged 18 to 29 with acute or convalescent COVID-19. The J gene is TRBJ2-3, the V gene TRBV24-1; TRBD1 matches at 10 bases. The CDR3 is CATSDLGKGQGNTDTQYF. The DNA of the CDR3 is TGTGCCACCAGTGATTTGGGGAAGGGACAGGGGAACACAGATACGCAGTATTTT.